Listed below are T cell receptor beta chains from one sample, sequenced in a study of blood T cell repertoires in COVID-19. Using immunoSEQ multiplex PCR, the repertoire was profiled, and TCRdb retains in-frame clones only, with some absent. The repertoire has roughly 240,000 clones, approximately 84% of them found once; the top ten carry approximately 1.9%. Input material: peripheral blood. These receptors all stem from an elderly woman with acute or convalescent COVID-19. Each CDR3 is given with its conserved first and last residue. D genes are given only for firm matches. Where a row states a size, it is once, few, many or the class of an expanded clone; other rows omit it.

V gene	J gene	D gene	clone size	CDR3 protein	CDR3 DNA
TRBV7-2	TRBJ1-1	TRBD1	NA	CASSFSRGREAFF	TGTGCCAGCAGCTTCTCCAGGGGGCGCGAGGCTTTCTTT
TRBV5-1	TRBJ1-1	NA	NA	CASSTSGRVNTEAFF	TGCGCCAGCAGCACCTCAGGGAGGGTGAACACTGAAGCTTTCTTT
TRBV28	TRBJ2-5	NA	once	CASSPSSGAGGTQYF	TGTGCCAGCAGTCCGAGCTCAGGGGCTGGTGGGACCCAGTACTTC
TRBV5-4	TRBJ2-2	NA	NA	CASSPRNTGELFF	TGTGCCAGCAGCCCTAGAAACACCGGGGAGCTGTTTTTT
TRBV7-2	TRBJ2-5	TRBD2	NA	CASSIAGGKETQYF	TGTGCCAGCAGCATAGCGGGGGGGAAGGAGACCCAGTACTTC
TRBV6-8	TRBJ2-7	TRBD2	NA	CASTTGGYEQYF	TGTGCCAGCACCACGGGGGGGTACGAGCAGTACTTC
TRBV7-9	TRBJ2-1	NA	few	CASSAQGHLDEQFF	TGTGCCAGCAGCGCTCAGGGGCATCTGGATGAGCAGTTCTTC
TRBV24-1	TRBJ2-1	NA	NA	CATSDYSGEQFF	TGTGCCACCAGTGATTATAGCGGTGAGCAGTTCTTC
TRBV11-2	TRBJ2-1	TRBD2	NA	CASSSDSSGLGYEQFF	TGTGCCAGCAGCTCCGACTCTAGCGGCCTCGGGTATGAGCAGTTCTTC
TRBV10-1	TRBJ2-2	NA	once	CASSESWTPNTGELFF	TGCGCCAGCAGTGAGTCCTGGACACCCAACACCGGGGAGCTGTTTTTT
TRBV4-3	TRBJ2-2	TRBD2	NA	CASSPGTGSGRGPGELFF	TGCGCCAGCAGCCCAGGGACGGGGAGCGGGAGGGGTCCCGGGGAGCTGTTTTTT
TRBV2	TRBJ1-2	TRBD1	NA	CASTKQGVVSGGYTF	TGTGCCAGCACAAAACAGGGGGTAGTTTCAGGTGGCTACACCTTC
TRBV18	TRBJ2-1	TRBD2	once	CASSSRTSRNNEQFF	TGTGCCAGCTCATCCCGGACTAGCAGAAACAATGAGCAGTTCTTC
TRBV19	TRBJ1-2	NA	NA	CASSMIGPYYGYTF	TGTGCCAGTAGTATGATTGGGCCCTATTATGGCTACACCTTC
TRBV6-5	TRBJ2-5	NA	NA	CASSYYSEETQYF	TGTGCCAGCAGTTACTACAGTGAAGAGACCCAGTACTTC
TRBV6-2/TRBV6-3	TRBJ2-2	NA	NA	CASSYSRGNTGELFF	TGTGCCAGCAGTTACTCCAGGGGTAACACCGGGGAGCTGTTTTTT
TRBV19	TRBJ1-1	TRBD1	few	CASRTGTGSTEAFF	TGTGCCAGTAGAACCGGGACAGGAAGCACTGAAGCTTTCTTT
TRBV5-1	TRBJ2-1	TRBD2	NA	CASSLGLAGYNEQFF	TGCGCCAGCAGCTTAGGGCTAGCGGGTTACAATGAGCAGTTCTTC
TRBV4-1	TRBJ1-1	NA	NA	CASSHTGLNTEAFF	TGCGCCAGCAGCCACACGGGACTCAACACTGAAGCTTTCTTT
TRBV7-2	TRBJ1-2	NA	NA	CASSLSWTAGGGYTF	TGTGCCAGCAGCTTAAGTTGGACAGCGGGAGGAGGCTACACCTTC
TRBV7-6	TRBJ2-1	NA	NA	CASSTTDRNNEQFF	TGTGCCAGCAGCACCACGGACAGAAACAATGAGCAGTTCTTC
TRBV6-6	TRBJ2-7	NA	NA	CASSYSELAEQYF	TGTGCCAGCAGTTACTCGGAGCTAGCCGAGCAGTACTTC
TRBV5-4	TRBJ1-1	NA	NA	CASSLAGVTEAFF	TGTGCCAGCAGCTTGGCCGGAGTCACTGAAGCTTTCTTT
TRBV21-1	TRBJ2-7	NA	NA	CASSKGTAIAYEQYF	TGTGCCAGCAGCAAAGGGACAGCCATAGCCTACGAGCAGTACTTC
TRBV7-9	TRBJ1-1	NA	NA	CASSFQGKMNTEAFF	TGTGCCAGCAGCTTTCAGGGGAAGATGAACACTGAAGCTTTCTTT
TRBV4-2	TRBJ2-3	NA	NA	CASSQGPLGSRGAGTQYF	TGTGCCAGCAGCCAAGGCCCCCTGGGCTCTCGGGGGGCCGGTACGCAGTATTTT
TRBV6-5	TRBJ1-2	NA	NA	CASSYVSGSGGNGYTF	TGTGCCAGCAGTTACGTCTCGGGCAGCGGGGGGAATGGCTACACCTTC
TRBV7-2	TRBJ1-4	NA	NA	CATQRGGNEKLFF	TGTGCCACCCAGCGTGGAGGGAATGAAAAACTGTTTTTT
TRBV4-1	TRBJ1-6	TRBD1	NA	CASSRGQGGSPLHF	TGCGCCAGCAGCCGTGGACAGGGTGGATCACCCCTCCACTTT
TRBV29-1	TRBJ1-1	TRBD1	few	CSVAGGQGSTATEAFF	TGCAGCGTCGCCGGGGGACAGGGGTCCACTGCGACTGAAGCTTTCTTT
TRBV6-4	TRBJ2-7	TRBD2	NA	CASSDSTSGNYEQYF	TGTGCCAGCAGTGACTCTACTAGCGGTAACTACGAGCAGTACTTC
TRBV6-2/TRBV6-3	TRBJ2-2	NA	NA	CASSLQGPGELFF	TGTGCCAGCAGCCTACAGGGACCGGGGGAGCTGTTTTTT
TRBV5-4	TRBJ1-1	NA	NA	CASLLRGGEAFF	TGTGCCAGCCTCTTGAGGGGGGGGGAAGCTTTCTTT
TRBV7-2	TRBJ2-2	NA	NA	CASSASGNTGELFF	TGTGCCAGCAGCGCCTCGGGGAACACCGGGGAGCTGTTTTTT
TRBV3-1/TRBV3-2	TRBJ2-5	NA	few	CASSPQVRQRETQYF	TGTGCCAGCAGCCCCCAAGTCCGACAACGAGAGACCCAGTACTTC
TRBV28	TRBJ2-7	TRBD2	NA	CASSLPGGDFSYEQYF	TGTGCCAGCAGTTTACCCGGGGGGGATTTCTCCTACGAGCAGTACTTC
TRBV4-3	TRBJ2-4	NA	NA	CASSQSPSAKNIQYF	TGCGCCAGCAGCCAAAGCCCGTCGGCCAAAAACATTCAGTACTTC
TRBV19	TRBJ2-5	TRBD1	NA	CASSDRGRQETQYF	TGTGCCAGCTCGGACAGGGGGAGACAAGAGACCCAGTACTTC
TRBV19	TRBJ1-3	NA	NA	CASGYQGSAGNTIYF	TGTGCCAGTGGTTATCAGGGTTCCGCGGGAAACACCATATATTTT
TRBV10-3	TRBJ1-2	NA	NA	CAISERVSYTF	TGTGCCATCAGTGAAAGAGTGAGCTACACCTTC
TRBV7-8	TRBJ1-2	NA	NA	CASSLVLGVNYGYTF	TGTGCCAGCAGCTTAGTCTTAGGAGTTAACTATGGCTACACCTTC
TRBV5-1	TRBJ2-7	TRBD2	NA	CASSGGGFHEQYF	TGCGCCAGCAGCGGCGGGGGTTTCCACGAGCAGTACTTC
TRBV6-5	TRBJ1-1	NA	NA	CASSYGSMNTEAFF	TGTGCCAGCAGTTACGGGAGCATGAACACTGAAGCTTTCTTT
TRBV7-7	TRBJ1-1	TRBD1	NA	CASSFPLEGARMNTEAFF	TGTGCTAGCAGCTTCCCTTTGGAGGGGGCGCGGATGAACACTGAAGCTTTCTTT
TRBV25-1	TRBJ1-1	NA	NA	CASSYGTKAFF	TGTGCCAGCAGTTACGGGACAAAAGCTTTCTTT
TRBV3-1/TRBV3-2	TRBJ2-6	NA	NA	CASSPLISSGANVLTF	TGTGCCAGCAGCCCCCTAATTAGCTCTGGGGCCAACGTCCTGACTTTC
TRBV6-6	TRBJ2-3	TRBD1	NA	CASTRQGPTDTQYF	TGTGCCAGCACCAGACAGGGACCCACAGATACGCAGTATTTT
TRBV30	TRBJ2-7	NA	NA	CAWSDDSSYEQYF	TGTGCCTGGAGTGATGACTCATCCTACGAGCAGTACTTC
TRBV9	TRBJ1-4	NA	NA	CASSVAQGFKEKLFF	TGTGCCAGCAGCGTAGCCCAGGGGTTCAAGGAAAAACTGTTTTTT
TRBV7-2	TRBJ1-4	TRBD1	NA	CASSRTGGAPNEKLFF	TGTGCCAGCAGCCGGACAGGGGGCGCCCCTAATGAAAAACTGTTTTTT
TRBV11-2	TRBJ2-5	TRBD2	NA	CASSSGGAKETQYF	TGTGCCAGCAGCTCCGGGGGGGCCAAAGAGACCCAGTACTTC
TRBV28	TRBJ2-5	NA	once	CASSPPGRETQYF	TGTGCCAGCAGTCCTCCGGGTCGGGAGACCCAGTACTTC